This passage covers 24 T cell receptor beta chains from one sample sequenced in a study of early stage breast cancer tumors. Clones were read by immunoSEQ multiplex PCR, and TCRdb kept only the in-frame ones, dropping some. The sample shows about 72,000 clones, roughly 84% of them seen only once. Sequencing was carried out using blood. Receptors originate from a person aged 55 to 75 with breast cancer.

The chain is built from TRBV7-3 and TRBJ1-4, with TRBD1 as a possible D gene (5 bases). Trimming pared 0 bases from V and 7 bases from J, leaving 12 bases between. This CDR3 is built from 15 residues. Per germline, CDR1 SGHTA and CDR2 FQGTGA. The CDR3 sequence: CASSLTGGAGEKLFF. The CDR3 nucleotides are TGTGCCAGCAGCTTAACTGGAGGGGCGGGTGAAAAACTGTTTTTT.

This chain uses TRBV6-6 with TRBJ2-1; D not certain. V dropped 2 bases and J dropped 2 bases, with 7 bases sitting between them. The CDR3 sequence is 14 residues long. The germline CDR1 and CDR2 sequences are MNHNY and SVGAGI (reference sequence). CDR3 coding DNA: TGTGCCAGCAGTTACCGTCCTACCTACAATGAGCAGTTCTTC. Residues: CASSYRPTYNEQFF.

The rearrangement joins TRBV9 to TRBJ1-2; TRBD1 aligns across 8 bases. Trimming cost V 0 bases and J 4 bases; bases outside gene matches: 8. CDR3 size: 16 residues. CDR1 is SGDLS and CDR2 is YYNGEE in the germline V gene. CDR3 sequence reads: CASSVDPGQATYGYTF. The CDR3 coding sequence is TGTGCCAGCAGCGTAGACCCGGGACAGGCAACCTATGGCTACACCTTC.

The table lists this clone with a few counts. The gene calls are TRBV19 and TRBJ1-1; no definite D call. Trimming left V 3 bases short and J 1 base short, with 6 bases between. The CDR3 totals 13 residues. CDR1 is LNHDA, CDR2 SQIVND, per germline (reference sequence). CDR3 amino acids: CASSIRENTEAFF. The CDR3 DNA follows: TGTGCCAGTAGTATCCGGGAGAACACTGAAGCTTTCTTT.

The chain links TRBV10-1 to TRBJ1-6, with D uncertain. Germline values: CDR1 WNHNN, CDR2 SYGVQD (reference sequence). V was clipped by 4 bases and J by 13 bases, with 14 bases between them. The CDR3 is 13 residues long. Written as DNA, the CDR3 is TGCGCCAGCAGTGGACCCCATCCTGCCCCCCTCCACTTT. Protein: CASSGPHPAPLHF.

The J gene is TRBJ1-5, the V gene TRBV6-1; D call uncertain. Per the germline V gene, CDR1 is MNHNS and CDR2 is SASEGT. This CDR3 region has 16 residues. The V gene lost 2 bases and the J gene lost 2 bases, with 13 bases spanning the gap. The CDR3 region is CASSERGGLGNQPQHF. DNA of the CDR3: TGTGCCAGCAGTGAACGGGGAGGCCTAGGCAATCAGCCCCAGCATTTT.

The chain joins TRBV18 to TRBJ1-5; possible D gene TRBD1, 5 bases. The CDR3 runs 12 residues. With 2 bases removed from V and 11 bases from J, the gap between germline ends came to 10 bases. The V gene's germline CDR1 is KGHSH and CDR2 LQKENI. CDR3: CASSPNRGSQHF. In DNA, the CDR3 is TGTGCCAGCTCACCAAATAGGGGATCCCAGCATTTT.

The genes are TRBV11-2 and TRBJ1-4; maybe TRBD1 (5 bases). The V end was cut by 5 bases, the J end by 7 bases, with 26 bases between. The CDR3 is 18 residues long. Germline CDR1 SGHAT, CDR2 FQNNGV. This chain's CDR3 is CASSTPPSLGLGSEKLFF. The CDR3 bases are TGTGCCAGCAGCACACCCCCCTCGCTGGGGCTGGGTAGTGAAAAACTGTTTTTT. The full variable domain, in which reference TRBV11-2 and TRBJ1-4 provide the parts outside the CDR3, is EAGVAQSPRYKIIEKRQSVAFWCNPISGHATLYWYQQILGQGPKLLIQFQNNGVVDDSQLPKDRFSAERLKGVDSTLKIQPAKLEDSAVYLCASSTPPSLGLGSEKLFFGSGTQLSVL.

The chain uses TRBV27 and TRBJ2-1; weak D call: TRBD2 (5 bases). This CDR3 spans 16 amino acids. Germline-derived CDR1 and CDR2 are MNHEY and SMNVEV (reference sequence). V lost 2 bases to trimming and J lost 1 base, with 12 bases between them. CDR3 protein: CASSLAGVSSYNEQFF. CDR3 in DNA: TGTGCCAGCAGTTTAGCCGGGGTCTCTTCCTACAATGAGCAGTTCTTC.

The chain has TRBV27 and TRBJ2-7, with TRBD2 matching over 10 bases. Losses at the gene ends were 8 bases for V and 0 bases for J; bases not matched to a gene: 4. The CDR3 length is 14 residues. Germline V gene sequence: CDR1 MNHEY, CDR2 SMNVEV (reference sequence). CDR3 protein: CASGSGGASYEQYF. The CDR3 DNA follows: TGTGCCAGCGGGAGCGGGGGGGCCTCCTACGAGCAGTACTTC.

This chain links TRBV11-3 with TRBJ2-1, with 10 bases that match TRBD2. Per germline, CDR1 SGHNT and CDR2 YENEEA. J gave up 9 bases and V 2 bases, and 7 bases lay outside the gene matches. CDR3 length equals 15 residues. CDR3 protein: CASSLIPAGGGEQFF. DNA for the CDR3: TGTGCCAGCAGCTTAATCCCAGCGGGGGGGGGTGAGCAGTTCTTC.

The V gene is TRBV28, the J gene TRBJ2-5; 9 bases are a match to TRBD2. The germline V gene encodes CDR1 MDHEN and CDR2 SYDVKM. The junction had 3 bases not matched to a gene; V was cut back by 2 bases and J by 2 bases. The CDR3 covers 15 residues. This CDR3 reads CASSLGLAGQETQYF. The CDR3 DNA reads TGTGCCAGCAGTTTAGGGCTAGCGGGGCAAGAGACCCAGTACTTC.

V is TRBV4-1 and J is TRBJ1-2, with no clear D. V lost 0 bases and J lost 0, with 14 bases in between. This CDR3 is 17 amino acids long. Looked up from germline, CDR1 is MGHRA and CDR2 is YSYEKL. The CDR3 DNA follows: TGCGCCAGCAGCCAAGACGCCGCCGGGTTGGCTAACTATGGCTACACCTTC. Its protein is CASSQDAAGLANYGYTF.

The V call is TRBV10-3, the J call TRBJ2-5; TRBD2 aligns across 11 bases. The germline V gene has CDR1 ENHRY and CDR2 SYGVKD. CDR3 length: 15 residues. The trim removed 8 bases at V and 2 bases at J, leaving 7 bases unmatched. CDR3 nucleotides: TGTGCCATCGGACGAACTAGCGGGGGTCAAGAGACCCAGTACTTC. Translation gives CAIGRTSGGQETQYF.

CDR3 amino acids: CASSPGTGKLETQYF. The CDR3 DNA follows: TGTGCCAGCAGCCCCGGGACAGGGAAATTGGAGACCCAGTACTTC. The V call is TRBV5-4, the J call TRBJ2-5, with 9 bases matching TRBD1. Per germline, CDR1 SGHNT and CDR2 YYREEE (reference sequence). CDR3 size: 15 residues. The trim removed 4 bases at V and 5 bases at J, leaving 9 bases unmatched.

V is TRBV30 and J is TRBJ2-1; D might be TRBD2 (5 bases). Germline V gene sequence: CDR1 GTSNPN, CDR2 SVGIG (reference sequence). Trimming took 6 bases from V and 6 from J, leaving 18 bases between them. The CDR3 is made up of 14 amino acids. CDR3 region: CACLGLYTSNEQFF. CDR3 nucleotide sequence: TGTGCCTGCTTAGGACTGTATACTTCCAATGAGCAGTTCTTC.

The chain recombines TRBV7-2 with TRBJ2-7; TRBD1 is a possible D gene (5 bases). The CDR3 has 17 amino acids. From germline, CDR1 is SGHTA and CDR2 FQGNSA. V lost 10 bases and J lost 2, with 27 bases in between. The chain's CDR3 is CATSPLQTESTPYEQYF. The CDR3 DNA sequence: TGTGCCACCTCCCCCTTACAGACAGAGTCCACTCCCTACGAGCAGTACTTC.

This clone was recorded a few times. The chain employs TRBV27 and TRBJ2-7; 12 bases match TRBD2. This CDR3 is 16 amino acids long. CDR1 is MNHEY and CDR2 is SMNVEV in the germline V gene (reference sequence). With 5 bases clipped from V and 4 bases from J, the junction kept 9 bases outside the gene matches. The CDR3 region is CASSVLSSGRGYEQYF. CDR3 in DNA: TGTGCCAGCAGTGTCCTATCTAGCGGGAGGGGTTACGAGCAGTACTTC.

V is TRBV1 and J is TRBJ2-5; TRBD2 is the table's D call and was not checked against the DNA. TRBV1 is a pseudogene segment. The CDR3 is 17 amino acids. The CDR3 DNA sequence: TGCACCAGCAGCCAACCCATAGCGGGGGAGCTCCAAGAGACCCAGTACTTC. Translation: CTSSQPIAGELQETQYF.

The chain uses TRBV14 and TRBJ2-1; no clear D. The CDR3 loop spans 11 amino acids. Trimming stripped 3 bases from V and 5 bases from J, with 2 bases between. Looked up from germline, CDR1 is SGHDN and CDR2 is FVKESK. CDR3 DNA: TGTGCCAGCAGCCATGACAATGAGCAGTTCTTC. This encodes CASSHDNEQFF.

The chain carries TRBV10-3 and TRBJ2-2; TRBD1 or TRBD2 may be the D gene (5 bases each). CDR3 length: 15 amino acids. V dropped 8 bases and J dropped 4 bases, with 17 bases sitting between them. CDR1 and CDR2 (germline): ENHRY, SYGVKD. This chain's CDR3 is CAIGGWSVTTGELFF. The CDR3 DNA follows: TGTGCCATCGGGGGATGGAGCGTTACCACCGGGGAGCTGTTTTTT.

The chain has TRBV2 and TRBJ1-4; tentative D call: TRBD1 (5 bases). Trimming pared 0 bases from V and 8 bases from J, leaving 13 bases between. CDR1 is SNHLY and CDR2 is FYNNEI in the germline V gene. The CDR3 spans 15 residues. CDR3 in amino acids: CASSEAPGAGEKLFF. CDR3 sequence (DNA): TGTGCCAGCAGTGAAGCGCCTGGGGCCGGCGAAAAACTGTTTTTT.

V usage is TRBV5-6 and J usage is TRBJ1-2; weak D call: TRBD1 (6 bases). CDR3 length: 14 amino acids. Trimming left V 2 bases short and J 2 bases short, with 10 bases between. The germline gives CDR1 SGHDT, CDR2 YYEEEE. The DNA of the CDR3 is TGTGCCAGCAGCTTAACAGGGATCAACTATGGCTACACCTTC. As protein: CASSLTGINYGYTF.

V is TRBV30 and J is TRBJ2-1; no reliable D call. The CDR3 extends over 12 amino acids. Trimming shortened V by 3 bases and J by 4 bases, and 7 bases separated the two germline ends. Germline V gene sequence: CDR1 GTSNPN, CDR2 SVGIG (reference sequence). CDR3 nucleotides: TGTGCCTGGAGCTCTAATTACAATGAGCAGTTCTTC. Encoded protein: CAWSSNYNEQFF.